Listed below are T cell receptor beta chains from one sample, sequenced in a study of blood T cell repertoires in COVID-19. The repertoire was sequenced with immunoSEQ multiplex PCR; TCRdb's copy has only in-frame clones and lacks some. The data contain approximately 200,000 clones, 65% to 90% of them singletons. Input material: peripheral blood. The source is a woman between 50 and 59 years old with acute or convalescent COVID-19. The conserved cysteine and the conserved F or W are not part of the CDR3 here. Fields, in order: J gene, clone size, V gene, CDR3 protein. Expanded clones are given a class, and other clones once, few, many or no size at all.

TRBJ2-7,.,TRBV19,ASSPGQASYEQY
TRBJ2-3,.,TRBV5-1,ASSSLAATDTQY
TRBJ2-1,.,TRBV10-1,ASSENLGGNEQF
TRBJ2-7,.,TRBV6-6,ASRDRGLDEQY
TRBJ1-1,.,TRBV28,ASTTGGTEAF
TRBJ1-2,once,TRBV28,ASSSGTGGGGYGYT
TRBJ2-7,.,TRBV3-1/TRBV3-2,ASSQDLAGVYEQY
TRBJ2-5,.,TRBV9,ASSSIGQIAEETQY
TRBJ2-7,.,TRBV6-5,ASRKGTGVAYEQY
TRBJ2-3,.,TRBV19,ASSISLRGPGVVDTQY
TRBJ1-2,.,TRBV5-1,ASSSAGQTHNGYT
TRBJ1-4,.,TRBV19,ASSVSRTGENEKLF
TRBJ2-5,.,TRBV5-1,ASSKWEGRETQY
TRBJ2-5,.,TRBV3-1/TRBV3-2,ASSRMGRRDQETQY
TRBJ1-6,once,TRBV4-1,ASSQEGRGSPLH
TRBJ1-1,.,TRBV6-2/TRBV6-3,ASSQSWTGNTEAF
TRBJ1-2,once,TRBV10-3,AISGTPGQGDGYT
TRBJ2-2,.,TRBV6-5,ASSIQGAGELF
TRBJ1-6,.,TRBV11-3,ASSLESDSPLH
TRBJ2-3,.,TRBV2,ASSDSPVSQY
TRBJ1-4,.,TRBV27,ASSFHTGALWGKLF
TRBJ1-2,.,TRBV2,ASSESGYGYT
TRBJ2-7,.,TRBV4-2,ASSQDLAREGEQY
TRBJ2-3,few,TRBV28,ASSQFGSASTDTQY
TRBJ1-6,.,TRBV7-8,ASSLDEGRSPLH
TRBJ1-6,few,TRBV7-8,ASSPGTARDSPLH
TRBJ2-1,.,TRBV28,ASTLYTGSYNEQF
TRBJ1-3,.,TRBV28,ATTGNTIY
TRBJ1-1,.,TRBV5-1,ASNYRGMNTEAF
TRBJ2-1,.,TRBV11-2,ASSSSPSGSVVREQF
TRBJ2-2,.,TRBV28,ASSLSGTGELF
TRBJ2-7,.,TRBV6-1,ASSGSGLAATYEQY
TRBJ1-6,once,TRBV19,ASSRITGASAGNSPLH
TRBJ2-7,.,TRBV25-1,ASSVAGTGVYEQY
TRBJ1-4,.,TRBV9,ASSSQSSVELF
TRBJ2-7,.,TRBV6-1,ASSEAKRGGYEQY
TRBJ2-7,.,TRBV6-1,ASSEPGQGNEQY
TRBJ2-5,once,TRBV28,ASRDRETQY
TRBJ2-2,.,TRBV5-4,ASSAPGQGRTGELF
TRBJ1-5,.,TRBV25-1,ASSAGQYSNQPQH
TRBJ2-7,.,TRBV16,ASSQSGQGVYEQY
TRBJ1-2,.,TRBV25-1,ASSEFSTGYYGYT
TRBJ2-1,.,TRBV7-8,ASTLLGHPSSYNEQF
TRBJ1-2,once,TRBV6-2/TRBV6-3,ASSYTGARDIV
TRBJ1-5,.,TRBV27,ASSPDRVRNQPQH
TRBJ1-1,.,TRBV10-1,ASSDRKGPIPEAF
TRBJ2-6,.,TRBV4-1,ASSQGSSGTVHVLT
TRBJ1-2,.,TRBV2,ASSDGVSYGYT
TRBJ1-2,.,TRBV2,ASSAGLGRNNYGYT
TRBJ2-5,.,TRBV28,ASSRSAQETQY
TRBJ1-4,once,TRBV6-5,ASSLRQGAEKLF
TRBJ1-2,.,TRBV28,ASSLSDGYT